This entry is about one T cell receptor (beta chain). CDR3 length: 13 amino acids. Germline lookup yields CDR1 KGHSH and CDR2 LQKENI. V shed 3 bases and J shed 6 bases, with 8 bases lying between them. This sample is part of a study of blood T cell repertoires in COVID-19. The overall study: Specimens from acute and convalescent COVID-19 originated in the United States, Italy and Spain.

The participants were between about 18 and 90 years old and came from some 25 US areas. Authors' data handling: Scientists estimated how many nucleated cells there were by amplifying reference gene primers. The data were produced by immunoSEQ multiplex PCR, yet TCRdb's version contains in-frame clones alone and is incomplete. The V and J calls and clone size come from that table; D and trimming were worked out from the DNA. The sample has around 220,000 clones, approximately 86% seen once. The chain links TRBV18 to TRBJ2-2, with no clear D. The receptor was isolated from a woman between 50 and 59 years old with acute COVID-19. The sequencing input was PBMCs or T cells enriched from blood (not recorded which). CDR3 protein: CASSPPWPGELFF. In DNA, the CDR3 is TGTGCCAGCTCACCTCCTTGGCCCGGGGAGCTGTTTTTT.